This T cell receptor beta chain was recorded in a study of siplizumab effects on memory and regulatory T cells. For this clone: Its antigen is undetermined.

This CDR3 contains 17 residues. The trim removed 2 bases at V and 5 bases at J, leaving 11 bases unmatched. The germline CDR1 and CDR2 sequences are SGHDN and FVKESK. Profiled with immunoSEQ multiplex PCR; TCRdb holds only in-frame clones, not every one. This table has tens of thousands of clones, around three quarters appearing once. Broader study findings: Naive T cells appeared more diverse than memory cells and seemed to be major alloresponse contributors.

This receptor was taken from a human donor in good health. The sequenced sample consisted of memory CD4+ T cells sorted from blood. The V and J genes are TRBV14 and TRBJ2-1; the match to TRBD2 covers 8 bases. CDR3 protein: CASSQTRGLVSNNEQFF. In DNA form, the CDR3 reads TGTGCCAGCAGCCAAACCCGGGGACTAGTCTCAAACAATGAGCAGTTCTTC. Complete variable domain (other parts from reference TRBV14 and TRBJ2-1): EAGVTQFPSHSVIEKGQTVTLRCDPISGHDNLYWYRRVMGKEIKFLLHFVKESKQDESGMPNNRFLAERTGGTYSTLKVQPAELEDSGVYFCASSQTRGLVSNNEQFFGPGTRLTVL.